This TCR beta chain was profiled in a study of cytomegalovirus exposure and HLA in healthy donors. The junction had 6 bases not matched to a gene; V was cut back by 0 bases and J by 1 base. The CDR3 consists of 16 residues. Germline assignment: CDR1 SGDLS and CDR2 YYNGEE. The PCR was carried out with 60 Vbeta primers and 13 Jbeta primers. Some clones are missing from TCRdb's copy, which holds only in-frame ones; the method was immunoSEQ multiplex PCR. The sample is made up of around 120,000 clones, and the top ten hold more than 0.5% of it. Sequencing was carried out using PBMCs. The rearrangement links TRBV9 to TRBJ1-1; TRBD1 agrees at 7 bases. This receptor was taken from a man in his forties or fifties in good health and CMV-seronegative. The CDR3 is CASSVDPGGRNTEAFF. CDR3 bases: TGTGCCAGCAGCGTAGATCCAGGGGGAAGGAACACTGAAGCTTTCTTT.